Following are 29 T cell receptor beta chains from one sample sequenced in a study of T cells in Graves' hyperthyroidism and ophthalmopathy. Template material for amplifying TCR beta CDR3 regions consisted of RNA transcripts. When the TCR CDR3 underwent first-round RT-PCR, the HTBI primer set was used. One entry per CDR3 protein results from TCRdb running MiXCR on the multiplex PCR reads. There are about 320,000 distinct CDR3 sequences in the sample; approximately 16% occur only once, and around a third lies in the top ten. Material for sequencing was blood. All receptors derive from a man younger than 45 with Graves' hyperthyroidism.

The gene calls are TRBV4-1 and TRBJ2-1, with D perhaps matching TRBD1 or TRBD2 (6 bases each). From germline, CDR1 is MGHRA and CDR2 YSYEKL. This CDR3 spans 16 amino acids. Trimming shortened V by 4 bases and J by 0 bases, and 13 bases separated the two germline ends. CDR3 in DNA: TGCGCCAGCAGCCGCCTGGGGGGCGGCTCCTACAATGAGCAGTTCTTC. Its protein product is CASSRLGGGSYNEQFF.

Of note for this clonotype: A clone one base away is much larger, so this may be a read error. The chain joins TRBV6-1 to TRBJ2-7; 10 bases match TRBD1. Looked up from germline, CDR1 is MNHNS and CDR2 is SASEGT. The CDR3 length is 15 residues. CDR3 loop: CAGSPPDRGDDEQYF. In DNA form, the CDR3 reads TGTGCCGGCAGTCCTCCGGACAGGGGGGACGACGAGCAGTACTTC.

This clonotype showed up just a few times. CDR3 amino acids: CAWSLQVSNEKLFF. In DNA, the CDR3 is TGTGCCTGGAGTCTACAGGTTTCTAATGAAAAACTGTTTTTT. The rearrangement joins TRBV30 to TRBJ1-4; a weak D match, TRBD1 (5 bases). V dropped 2 bases and J dropped 3 bases, with 10 bases sitting between them. There are 14 residues in the CDR3. The germline V gene encodes CDR1 GTSNPN and CDR2 SVGIG (reference sequence). The whole variable domain, remainder taken from reference TRBV30 and TRBJ1-4, is SQTIHQWPATLVQPVGSPLSLECTVEGTSNPNLYWYRQAAGRGLQLLFYSVGIGQISSEVPQNLSASRPQDRQFILSSKKLLLSDSGFYLCAWSLQVSNEKLFFGSGTQLSVL.

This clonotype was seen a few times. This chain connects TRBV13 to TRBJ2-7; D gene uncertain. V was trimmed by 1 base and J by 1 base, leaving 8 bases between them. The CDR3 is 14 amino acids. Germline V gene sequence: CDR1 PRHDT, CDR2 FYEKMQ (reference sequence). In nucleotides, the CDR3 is TGTGCCAGCAGCTTAGAAAGGGATTCCTACGAGCAGTACTTC. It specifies CASSLERDSYEQYF.

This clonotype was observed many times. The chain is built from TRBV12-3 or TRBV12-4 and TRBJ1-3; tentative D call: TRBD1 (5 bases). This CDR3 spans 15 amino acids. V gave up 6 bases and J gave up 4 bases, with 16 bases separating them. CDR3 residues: CASSRLGGSGNTIYF. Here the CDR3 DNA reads TGTGCCAGCAGCCGCCTCGGGGGTTCGGGAAACACCATATATTTT.

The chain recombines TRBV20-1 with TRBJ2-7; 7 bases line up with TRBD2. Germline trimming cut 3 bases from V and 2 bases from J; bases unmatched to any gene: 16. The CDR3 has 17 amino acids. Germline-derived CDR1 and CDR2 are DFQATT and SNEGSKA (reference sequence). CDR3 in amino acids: CSASTPDWQRGPYEQYF. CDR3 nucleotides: TGCAGTGCTAGTACCCCCGATTGGCAGCGGGGTCCCTACGAGCAGTACTTC.

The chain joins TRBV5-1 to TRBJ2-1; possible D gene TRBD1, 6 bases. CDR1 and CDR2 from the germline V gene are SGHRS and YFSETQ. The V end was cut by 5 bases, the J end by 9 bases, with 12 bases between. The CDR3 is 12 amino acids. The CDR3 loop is CASSRVRGEQFF. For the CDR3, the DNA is TGCGCCAGCAGTCGGGTCAGGGGTGAGCAGTTCTTC.

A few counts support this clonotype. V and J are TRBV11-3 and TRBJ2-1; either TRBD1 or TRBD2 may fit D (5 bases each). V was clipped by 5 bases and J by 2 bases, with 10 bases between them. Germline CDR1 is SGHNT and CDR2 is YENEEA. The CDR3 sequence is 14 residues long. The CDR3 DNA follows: TGTGCCAGCAGCCGGGACGGACCCTACAATGAGCAGTTCTTC. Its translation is CASSRDGPYNEQFF.

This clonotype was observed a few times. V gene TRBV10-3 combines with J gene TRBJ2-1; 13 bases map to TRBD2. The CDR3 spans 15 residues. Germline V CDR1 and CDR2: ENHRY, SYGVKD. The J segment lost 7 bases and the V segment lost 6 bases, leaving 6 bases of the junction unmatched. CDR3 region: CAIRNTSGRANEQFF. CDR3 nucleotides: TGTGCCATCAGGAATACTAGCGGGAGGGCAAATGAGCAGTTCTTC.

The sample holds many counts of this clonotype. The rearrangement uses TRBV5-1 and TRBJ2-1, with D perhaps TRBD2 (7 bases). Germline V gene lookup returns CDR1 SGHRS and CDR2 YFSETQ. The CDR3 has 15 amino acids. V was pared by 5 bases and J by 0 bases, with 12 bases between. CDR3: CASRGGLFSYNEQFF. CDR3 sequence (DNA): TGCGCCAGCAGGGGGGGGCTATTCTCCTACAATGAGCAGTTCTTC.

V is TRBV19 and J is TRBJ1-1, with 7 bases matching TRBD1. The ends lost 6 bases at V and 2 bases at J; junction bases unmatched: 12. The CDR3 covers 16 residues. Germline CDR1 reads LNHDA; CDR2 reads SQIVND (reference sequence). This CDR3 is CASSPGIGTANTEAFF. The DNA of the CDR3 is TGTGCCAGTAGCCCCGGGATTGGGACAGCCAACACTGAAGCTTTCTTT.

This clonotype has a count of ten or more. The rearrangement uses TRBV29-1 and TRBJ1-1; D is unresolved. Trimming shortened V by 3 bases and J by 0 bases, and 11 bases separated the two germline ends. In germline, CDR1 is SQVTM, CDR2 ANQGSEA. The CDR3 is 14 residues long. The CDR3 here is CSVEAGSMNTEAFF. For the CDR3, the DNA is TGCAGCGTTGAGGCGGGGAGTATGAACACTGAAGCTTTCTTT.

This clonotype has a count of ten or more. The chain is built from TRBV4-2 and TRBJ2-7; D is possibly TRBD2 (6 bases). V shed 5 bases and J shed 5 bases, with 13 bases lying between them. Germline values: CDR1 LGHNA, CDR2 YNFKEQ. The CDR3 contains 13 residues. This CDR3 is CASSFRGGNEQYF. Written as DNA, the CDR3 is TGTGCCAGCAGCTTCCGGGGCGGGAACGAGCAGTACTTC.

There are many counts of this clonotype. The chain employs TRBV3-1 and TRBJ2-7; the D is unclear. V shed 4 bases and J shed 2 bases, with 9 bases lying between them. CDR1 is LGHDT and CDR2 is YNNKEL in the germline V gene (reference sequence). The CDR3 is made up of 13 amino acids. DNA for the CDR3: TGTGCCAGCAGCCCTGAAGGGCCCTACGAGCAGTACTTC. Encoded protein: CASSPEGPYEQYF.

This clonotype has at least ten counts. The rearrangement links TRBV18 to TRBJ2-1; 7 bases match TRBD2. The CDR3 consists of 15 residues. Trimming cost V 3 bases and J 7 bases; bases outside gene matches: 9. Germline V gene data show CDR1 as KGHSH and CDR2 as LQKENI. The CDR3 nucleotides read TGTGCCAGCTCACCGTTGCGCGGGAGTTTTAATGAGCAGTTCTTC. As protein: CASSPLRGSFNEQFF.

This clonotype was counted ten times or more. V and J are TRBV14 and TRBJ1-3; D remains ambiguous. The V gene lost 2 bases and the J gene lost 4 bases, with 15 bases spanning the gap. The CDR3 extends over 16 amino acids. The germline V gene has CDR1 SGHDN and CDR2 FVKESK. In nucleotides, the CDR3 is TGTGCCAGCAGCCAACTACGGGATCGCCCCGGAAACACCATATATTTT. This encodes CASSQLRDRPGNTIYF.

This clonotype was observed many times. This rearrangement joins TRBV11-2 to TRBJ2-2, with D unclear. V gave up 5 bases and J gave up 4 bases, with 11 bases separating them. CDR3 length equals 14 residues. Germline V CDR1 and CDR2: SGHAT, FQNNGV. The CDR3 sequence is CASSPRSVTGELFF. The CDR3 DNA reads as TGTGCCAGCAGCCCGAGGTCGGTCACCGGGGAGCTGTTTTTT.

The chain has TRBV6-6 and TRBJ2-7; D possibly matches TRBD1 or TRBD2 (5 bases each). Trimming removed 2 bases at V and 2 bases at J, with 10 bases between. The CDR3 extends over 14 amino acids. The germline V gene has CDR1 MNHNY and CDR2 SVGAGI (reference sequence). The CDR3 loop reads CASSYGTPAYEQYF. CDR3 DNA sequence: TGTGCCAGCAGTTACGGGACGCCAGCCTACGAGCAGTACTTC.

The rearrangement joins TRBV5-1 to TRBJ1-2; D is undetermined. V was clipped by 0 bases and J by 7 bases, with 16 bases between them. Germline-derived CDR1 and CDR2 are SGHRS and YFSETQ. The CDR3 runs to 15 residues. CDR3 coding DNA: TGCGCCAGCAGCTTGGCTCCCCCCGCGGGTCGTGGCTACACCTTC. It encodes CASSLAPPAGRGYTF. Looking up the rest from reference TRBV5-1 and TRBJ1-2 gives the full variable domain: KAGVTQTPRYLIKTRGQQVTLSCSPISGHRSVSWYQQTPGQGLQFLFEYFSETQRNKGNFPGRFSGRQFSNSRSEMNVSTLELGDSALYLCASSLAPPAGRGYTFGSGTRLTVV.

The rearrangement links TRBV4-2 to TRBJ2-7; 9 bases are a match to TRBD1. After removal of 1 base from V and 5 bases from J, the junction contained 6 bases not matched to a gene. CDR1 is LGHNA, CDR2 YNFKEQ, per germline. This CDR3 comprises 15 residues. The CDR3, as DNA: TGTGCCAGCAGCCAAGGTGACAGGGGGGTCAACGAGCAGTACTTC. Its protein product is CASSQGDRGVNEQYF.

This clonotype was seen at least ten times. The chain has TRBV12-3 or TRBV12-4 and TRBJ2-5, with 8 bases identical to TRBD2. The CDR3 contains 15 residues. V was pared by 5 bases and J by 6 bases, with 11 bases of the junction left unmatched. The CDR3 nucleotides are TGTGCCAGCAGTCTTGAGGCTAGCGGGCCAAAGACCCAGTACTTC. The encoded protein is CASSLEASGPKTQYF.

CDR3 loop: CASSLRQGANVLTF. The CDR3 coding sequence is TGTGCCAGCTCTCTGAGACAGGGGGCCAACGTCCTGACTTTC. The chain joins TRBV18 to TRBJ2-6; a weak D match, TRBD1 (5 bases). Looked up from germline, CDR1 is KGHSH and CDR2 is LQKENI. The CDR3 sequence is 14 residues long. V was shortened by 6 bases and J by 4 bases, with 10 bases between the two germline ends.

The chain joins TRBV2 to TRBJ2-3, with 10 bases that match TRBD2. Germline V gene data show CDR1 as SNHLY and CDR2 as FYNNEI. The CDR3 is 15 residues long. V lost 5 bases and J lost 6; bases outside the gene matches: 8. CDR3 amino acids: CASSRGLAMGDTQYF. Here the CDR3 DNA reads TGTGCCAGCAGTCGGGGACTAGCGATGGGCGATACGCAGTATTTT.

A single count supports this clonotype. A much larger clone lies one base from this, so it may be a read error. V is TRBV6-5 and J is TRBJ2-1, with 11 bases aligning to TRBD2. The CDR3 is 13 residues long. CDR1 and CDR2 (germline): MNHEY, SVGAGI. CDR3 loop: CVSSSTSGGEQFF. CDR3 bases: TGTGTCAGCAGTTCCACTAGCGGGGGTGAGCAGTTCTTC.

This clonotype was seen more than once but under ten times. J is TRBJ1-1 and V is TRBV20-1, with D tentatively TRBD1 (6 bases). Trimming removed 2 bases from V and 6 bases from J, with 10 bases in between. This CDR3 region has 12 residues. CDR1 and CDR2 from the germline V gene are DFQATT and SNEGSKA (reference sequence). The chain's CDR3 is CSARTGYSEAFF. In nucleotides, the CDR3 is TGCAGTGCTAGAACAGGGTACTCTGAAGCTTTCTTT.

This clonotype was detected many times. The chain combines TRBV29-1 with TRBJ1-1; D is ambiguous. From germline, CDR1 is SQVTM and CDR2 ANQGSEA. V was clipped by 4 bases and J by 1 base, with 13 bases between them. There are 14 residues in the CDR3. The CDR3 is CSVVTRVANTEAFF. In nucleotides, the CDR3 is TGCAGCGTTGTAACGCGGGTAGCGAACACTGAAGCTTTCTTT.

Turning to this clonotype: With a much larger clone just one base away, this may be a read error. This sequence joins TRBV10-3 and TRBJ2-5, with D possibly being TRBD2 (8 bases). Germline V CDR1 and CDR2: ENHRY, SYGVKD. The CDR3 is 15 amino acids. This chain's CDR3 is CAISERQGSGGTEYF. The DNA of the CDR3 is TGTGCCATCAGTGAGCGACAGGGTTCGGGGGGGACCGAGTACTTC.

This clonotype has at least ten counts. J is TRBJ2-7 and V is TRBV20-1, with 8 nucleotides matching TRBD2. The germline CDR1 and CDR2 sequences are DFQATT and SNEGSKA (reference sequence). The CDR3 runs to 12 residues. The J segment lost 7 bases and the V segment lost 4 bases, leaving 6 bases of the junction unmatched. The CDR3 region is CSAMRTSHEQYF. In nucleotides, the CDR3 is TGCAGTGCTATGAGGACTAGCCATGAGCAGTACTTC.

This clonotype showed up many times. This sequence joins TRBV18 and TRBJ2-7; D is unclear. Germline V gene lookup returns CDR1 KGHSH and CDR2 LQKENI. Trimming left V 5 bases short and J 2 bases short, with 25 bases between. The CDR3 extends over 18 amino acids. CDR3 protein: CASSGSDPATRLTYEQYF. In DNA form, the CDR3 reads TGTGCCAGCTCAGGCTCGGATCCAGCTACGCGGCTAACCTACGAGCAGTACTTC. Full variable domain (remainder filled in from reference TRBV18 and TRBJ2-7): NAGVMQNPRHLVRRRGQEARLRCSPMKGHSHVYWYRQLPEEGLKFMVYLQKENIIDESGMPKERFSAEFPKEGPSILRIQQVVRGDSAAYFCASSGSDPATRLTYEQYFGPGTRLTVT.